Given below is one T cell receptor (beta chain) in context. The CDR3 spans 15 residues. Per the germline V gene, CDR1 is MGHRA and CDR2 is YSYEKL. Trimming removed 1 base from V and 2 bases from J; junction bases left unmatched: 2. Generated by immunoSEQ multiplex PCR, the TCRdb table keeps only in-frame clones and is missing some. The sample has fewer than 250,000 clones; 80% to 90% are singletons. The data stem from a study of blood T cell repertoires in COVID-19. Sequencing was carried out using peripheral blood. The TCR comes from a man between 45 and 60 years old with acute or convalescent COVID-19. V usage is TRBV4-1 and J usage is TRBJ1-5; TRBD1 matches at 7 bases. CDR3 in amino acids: CASSQAQGGNQPQHF. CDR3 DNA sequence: TGCGCCAGCAGCCAAGCCCAGGGGGGCAATCAGCCCCAGCATTTT.